This entry lists 27 T cell receptor beta chains sequenced from one sample in a study of shared clonotypes between healthy human individuals. The repertoire was sequenced with immunoSEQ multiplex PCR; TCRdb's copy has only in-frame clones and lacks some. The sample consists of more than 450,000 clones, about four fifths of them appearing once. The sample was PBMCs. The receptors stem from a woman between 40 and 50 years old in good health. Some clones in this sample may be carry-over from other donors' samples.

In its sample, this clone was seen once. The V call is TRBV5-4, the J call TRBJ2-1, with TRBD2 as a possible D gene (7 bases). The CDR3 length is 16 residues. Germline V gene sequence: CDR1 SGHNT, CDR2 YYREEE (reference sequence). V lost 4 bases, J lost 2 bases, and 16 bases lay in between. The CDR3 DNA reads TGTGCCAGCAGCCCCGGGGGAGGGGGTCCCTACAATGAGCAGTTCTTC. Its protein product is CASSPGGGGPYNEQFF. The full variable domain, its missing parts supplied by reference TRBV5-4 and TRBJ2-1, is ETGVTQSPTHLIKTRGQQVTLRCSSQSGHNTVSWYQQALGQGPQFIFQYYREEENGRGNFPPRFSGLQFPNYSSELNVNALELDDSALYLCASSPGGGGPYNEQFFGPGTRLTVL.

The chain has TRBV7-9 and TRBJ2-2, with 7 nucleotides matching TRBD1. CDR3 length: 16 amino acids. Germline assignment: CDR1 SEHNR and CDR2 FQNEAQ (reference sequence). The V and J ends lost 1 base and 3 bases, in that order; junction bases with no gene match: 5. The CDR3 reads CASSLGYGTDTGELFF. The CDR3 DNA reads TGTGCCAGCAGCTTAGGCTACGGGACAGACACCGGGGAGCTGTTTTTT.

The chain joins TRBV5-6 to TRBJ1-1; 8 nucleotides agree with TRBD1. CDR3 length: 15 amino acids. J was trimmed by 0 bases and V by 4 bases; bases with no gene match: 5. CDR1 is SGHDT, CDR2 YYEEEE, per germline. The CDR3, as DNA: TGTGCCAGCAGCGCCACAGGGGGAGTGAACACTGAAGCTTTCTTT. The encoded protein is CASSATGGVNTEAFF. Variable domain in full (rest from reference TRBV5-6 and TRBJ1-1): DAGVTQSPTHLIKTRGQQVTLRCSPKSGHDTVSWYQQALGQGPQFIFQYYEEEERQRGNFPDRFSGHQFPNYSSELNVNALLLGDSALYLCASSATGGVNTEAFFGQGTRLTVV.

The J gene is TRBJ2-7, the V gene TRBV9; D gene uncertain. The germline V gene has CDR1 SGDLS and CDR2 YYNGEE. The CDR3 extends over 14 amino acids. Trimming left V 0 bases short and J 3 bases short, with 10 bases between. The CDR3 DNA follows: TGTGCCAGCAGCGTAGGGGGAAACTACTACGAGCAGTACTTC. This sequence encodes CASSVGGNYYEQYF.

This chain uses TRBV10-1 with TRBJ2-1; possibly TRBD1 or TRBD2 for D (5 bases each). V dropped 0 bases and J dropped 9 bases, with 12 bases sitting between them. CDR1 is WNHNN, CDR2 SYGVQD, per germline (reference sequence). The CDR3 sequence is 14 residues long. In DNA form, the CDR3 reads TGCGCCAGCAGTGAGTCGATCGGGGCTCGTGAGCAGTTCTTC. Its protein product is CASSESIGAREQFF.

The V call is TRBV9, the J call TRBJ2-1; D unresolved. V lost 0 bases and J lost 9, with 19 bases in between. The CDR3 is 16 residues long. CDR1 and CDR2 (germline): SGDLS, YYNGEE. DNA of the CDR3: TGTGCCAGCAGCGTAGCTTCGTTCGGAGTAGTTAGTGAGCAGTTCTTC. Translation gives CASSVASFGVVSEQFF.

The V gene is TRBV28, the J gene TRBJ1-2; D perhaps matches TRBD1 (6 bases). This CDR3 comprises 14 residues. Trimming took off 5 bases at V and 6 bases at J, with 16 bases between the two ends. Germline assignment: CDR1 MDHEN and CDR2 SYDVKM. The CDR3 DNA is TGTGCCAGCAGTCTACTGGTGGGGGGCCATGGCTACACCTTC. It encodes CASSLLVGGHGYTF.

The chain employs TRBV9 and TRBJ1-1, with no clear D. V was trimmed by 3 bases and J by 2 bases, leaving 8 bases between them. The CDR3 covers 13 residues. CDR1 and CDR2 (germline): SGDLS, YYNGEE. The CDR3 loop reads CASSDGLNTEAFF. The CDR3 region has the DNA TGTGCCAGCAGCGACGGACTCAACACTGAAGCTTTCTTT.

The rearrangement links TRBV4-2 to TRBJ2-3; 8 bases fit TRBD2. The CDR3 has 17 residues. Looked up from germline, CDR1 is LGHNA and CDR2 is YNFKEQ. Unmatched junction bases numbered 10, after V lost 0 bases and J lost 5 bases. CDR3 sequence: CASSQDLLAGILDTQYF. The DNA of the CDR3 is TGTGCCAGCAGCCAAGATCTCCTAGCGGGCATTTTAGATACGCAGTATTTT.

J is TRBJ2-7 and V is TRBV4-3; TRBD2 matches at 14 bases. The CDR3 has 17 residues. CDR1 is LGHNA and CDR2 is YSLEER in the germline V gene. J was trimmed by 2 bases and V by 1 base; bases with no gene match: 4. CDR3 bases: TGCGCCAGCAGCCAAGGGCAGGGACTAGCGGGAGCCTACGAGCAGTACTTC. Translating it yields CASSQGQGLAGAYEQYF.

This clone was seen once. This rearrangement joins TRBV2 to TRBJ2-3; 7 bases match TRBD2. Germline CDR1 reads SNHLY; CDR2 reads FYNNEI. The CDR3 is 12 residues long. V lost 6 bases, J lost 6 bases, and 3 bases stayed unmatched. The CDR3 sequence: CASSDGGDTQYF. DNA for the CDR3: TGTGCCAGCAGCGACGGGGGGGATACGCAGTATTTT.

This chain links TRBV29-1 with TRBJ2-7, with TRBD1 matching 8 bases. V was clipped by 5 bases and J by 2 bases; unmatched bases: 2. Germline CDR1 SQVTM, CDR2 ANQGSEA. CDR3 length: 12 amino acids. CDR3 bases: TGCAGCGTTAGACAGGGGCCCTACGAGCAGTACTTC. This translates into CSVRQGPYEQYF.

The chain links TRBV7-8 to TRBJ2-7, with 11 bases lining up with TRBD2. This CDR3 is built from 17 residues. With V trimmed by 5 bases and J by 3 bases, 12 bases remained unmatched. Germline lookup yields CDR1 SGHVS and CDR2 FQNEAQ. DNA of the CDR3: TGTGCCAGCAGCCTGTTGGCTAGCGGGAGGCACCTCTACGAGCAGTACTTC. This sequence encodes CASSLLASGRHLYEQYF. The full variable domain, rest sourced from reference TRBV7-8 and TRBJ2-7, is GAGVSQSPRYKVAKRGQDVALRCDPISGHVSLFWYQQALGQGPEFLTYFQNEAQLDKSGLPSDRFFAERPEGSVSTLKIQRTQQEDSAVYLCASSLLASGRHLYEQYFGPGTRLTVT.

The chain uses TRBV6-5 and TRBJ2-1, with D maybe TRBD2 (5 bases). The length of the CDR3 is 12 residues. CDR1 and CDR2 from the germline V gene are MNHEY and SVGAGI. V was shortened by 5 bases and J by 4 bases, with 6 bases between the two germline ends. CDR3 loop: CASSTRYNEQFF. In nucleotides, the CDR3 is TGTGCCAGCAGTACTAGGTACAATGAGCAGTTCTTC.

This sequence joins TRBV11-2 and TRBJ2-2; 7 bases map to TRBD2. The CDR3 length is 15 residues. V trimming: 5 bases; J trimming: 1 base; junction bases outside the gene matches: 4. Looked up from germline, CDR1 is SGHAT and CDR2 is FQNNGV. CDR3 in amino acids: CASSPLAVNTGELFF. The CDR3 nucleotides read TGTGCCAGCAGCCCGCTAGCGGTGAACACCGGGGAGCTGTTTTTT.

The table lists this clone with a few counts. This rearrangement joins TRBV27 to TRBJ1-5; D gene unclear. This CDR3 contains 14 residues. The germline V gene encodes CDR1 MNHEY and CDR2 SMNVEV (reference sequence). V lost 6 bases to trimming and J lost 7 bases, with 16 bases between them. The CDR3 coding sequence is TGTGCCAGCAGGCCCACTCTTTCGGGGCAGCCCCAGCATTTT. This translates into CASRPTLSGQPQHF.

The V call is TRBV19, the J call TRBJ2-2, with 12 bases fitting TRBD2. Germline loops: CDR1 LNHDA, CDR2 SQIVND (reference sequence). V shed 4 bases and J 7 bases; nucleotides not matched to a gene: 7. The CDR3 extends over 16 amino acids. The CDR3 sequence is CASSTRLAGEGGELFF. For the CDR3, the DNA is TGTGCCAGTAGTACCCGACTAGCGGGAGAGGGCGGGGAGCTGTTTTTT.

This clone was recorded a few times. V gene TRBV28 combines with J gene TRBJ2-4; 10 positions agree with TRBD1. The CDR3 length is 16 residues. J was trimmed by 3 bases and V by 7 bases; bases with no gene match: 9. Germline V CDR1 and CDR2: MDHEN, SYDVKM. CDR3 DNA: TGTGCCAGCAACACACCGGGACAGGGGAGCAAAAACATTCAGTACTTC. Amino acids: CASNTPGQGSKNIQYF.

CDR3 DNA: TGTGCCAGCAGCCGTAGGGGTAAGGGGCCAAGCACAGATACGCAGTATTTT. Translated, it gives CASSRRGKGPSTDTQYF. The chain has TRBV7-9 and TRBJ2-3; D is perhaps TRBD1 (5 bases). Trimming removed 5 bases from V and 0 bases from J, with 18 bases in between. There are 17 residues in the CDR3. CDR1 and CDR2 from the germline V gene are SEHNR and FQNEAQ (reference sequence).

This clone was recorded once. J is TRBJ2-1 and V is TRBV18, with 13 bases matching TRBD2. This CDR3 is 19 amino acids long. From germline, CDR1 is KGHSH and CDR2 LQKENI. The V segment lost 4 bases and the J segment 1 base; nucleotides outside the gene matches: 10. In DNA form, the CDR3 reads TGTGCCAGCTCACGGGTACTAGCGGGAGGGCCAGAGTCCTACAATGAGCAGTTCTTC. Translation: CASSRVLAGGPESYNEQFF.

The genes are TRBV2 and TRBJ2-1; tentatively, D is TRBD1 (6 bases). The CDR3 sequence is 15 residues long. Germline values: CDR1 SNHLY, CDR2 FYNNEI. V gave up 8 bases and J gave up 1 base, with 15 bases separating them. The DNA for the CDR3 is TGTGCCAGCGGCGACAGGAAACAATCCTACAATGAGCAGTTCTTC. The encoded protein is CASGDRKQSYNEQFF.

This chain's CDR3 is CASSDDRVNQPQHF. CDR3 nucleotides: TGTGCCAGCAGCGACGACAGGGTCAATCAGCCCCAGCATTTT. This chain joins TRBV7-2 and TRBJ1-5; the match to TRBD1 covers 7 bases. In germline, CDR1 is SGHTA, CDR2 FQGNSA. This CDR3 has 14 amino acids. V shed 5 bases, J shed 3 bases, and the junction held 4 bases outside the gene matches. Drawing the rest from reference TRBV7-2 and TRBJ1-5, the complete variable domain is GAGVSQSPSNKVTEKGKDVELRCDPISGHTALYWYRQSLGQGLEFLIYFQGNSAPDKSGLPSDRFSAERTGGSVSTLTIQRTQQEDSAVYLCASSDDRVNQPQHFGDGTRLSIL.

The V and J genes are TRBV11-2 and TRBJ2-5, with TRBD2 as a possible D gene (5 bases). This CDR3 is built from 14 residues. V was trimmed by 1 base and J by 5 bases, leaving 11 bases between them. Germline V CDR1 and CDR2: SGHAT, FQNNGV. The CDR3 DNA reads TGTGCCAGCAGCTTAGTCGCGGGTTGGGAGACCCAGTACTTC. It encodes CASSLVAGWETQYF.

The genes are TRBV19 and TRBJ2-1, with D possibly matching TRBD1 (6 bases). The CDR3 totals 14 residues. Per the germline V gene, CDR1 is LNHDA and CDR2 is SQIVND (reference sequence). The V end lost 8 bases, the J end lost 6 bases, and 17 bases lay between the germline ends. The CDR3 DNA reads as TGTGCCAGTGCAAAGACAGGTTCGACCAATGAGCAGTTCTTC. This sequence encodes CASAKTGSTNEQFF.

The chain is built from TRBV7-9 and TRBJ1-2; TRBD1 aligns across 11 bases. Trimming at V came to 0 bases and at J to 7 bases, leaving 7 bases not matched to a gene. Germline V gene sequence: CDR1 SEHNR, CDR2 FQNEAQ (reference sequence). The CDR3 covers 16 residues. The CDR3 nucleotides read TGTGCCAGCAGCTTAGCCAACCCGGGACAGGGGGGTGGCTACACCTTC. Protein: CASSLANPGQGGGYTF.

This sequence joins TRBV6-5 and TRBJ1-5; D is possibly TRBD1 (5 bases). The CDR3 runs 14 residues. Looked up from germline, CDR1 is MNHEY and CDR2 is SVGAGI. Deletions cut 6 bases from V and 6 bases from J, with 15 bases between. The CDR3 region has the DNA TGTGCCAGCAGCCGCTTCAGGGATACTCAGCCCCAGCATTTT. Translation gives CASSRFRDTQPQHF.

The chain is built from TRBV5-4 and TRBJ2-7; D might be TRBD2 (5 bases). V was cut by 4 bases and J by 6 bases, with 17 bases left in between. From germline, CDR1 is SGHNT and CDR2 YYREEE (reference sequence). This CDR3 comprises 14 residues. The CDR3: CASSVEAPTSEQYF. CDR3 sequence (DNA): TGTGCCAGCAGCGTGGAGGCACCGACTTCCGAGCAGTACTTC.